The sample holds one count of the clone carrying this TCR beta chain. Its antigen is as yet unknown. This entry is derived from a study of OX40 agonist ivuxolimab in advanced cancers. The study, taken as a whole, reports: Clones of CD4+ and CD8+ blood T cells grew by week 6 at doses of 0.1 to 3.0 mg/kg. The work left the antigen specificity of expanded peripheral T cells undetermined.

Germline CDR1 reads SGHNT; CDR2 reads YYREEE (reference sequence). The V and J ends lost 3 bases and 8 bases respectively, with 9 bases between them. This CDR3 spans 12 amino acids. TCRdb's copy holds only in-frame clones and misses some; the assay was immunoSEQ multiplex PCR. Of about 110,000 clones detected, around 90% appear once; the ten largest clones hold 0.5% to 0.8%. This rearrangement joins TRBV5-4 to TRBJ2-1; D is possibly TRBD1 (6 bases). This receptor was obtained from an adult with an advanced solid tumor such as melanoma, head and neck, liver or kidney cancer. The sequences come from CD4+ or CD8+ T cells sorted from blood, collected in a trial of the OX40 agonist ivuxolimab. CDR3 DNA: TGTGCCAGCAGCTCGACAGGTGATGAGCAGTTCTTC. The encoded protein is CASSSTGDEQFF.